Below are 24 T cell receptor beta chains sequenced from a single sample in a study of beta chain features in type 1 diabetes. The isolated RNA, all of it, was reverse transcribed, so expressed TCRB transcripts were what got sequenced. Sequenced by immunoSEQ multiplex PCR; TCRdb stores in-frame clones only, minus some. The sample lists 600,000 to 700,000 clones, around 15% seen once, with 0.022% in the top ten. Study-level findings and limits: Researchers report that Type 1 diabetes patients had moderately but significantly shorter TCRB CDR3s across all four CD4+ subsets.

No antigens are known for them. Sequencing used naive CD4+ T cells from blood. Receptors were obtained from a man aged 18 to 29 with type 1 diabetes.

Concerning this clone itself: Its ends do not fully match the called genes, so a read error is possible. The rearrangement links TRBV28 to TRBJ2-7, with D perhaps matching TRBD1 or TRBD2 (6 bases each). Germline CDR1 is MDHEN and CDR2 is SYDVKM. The CDR3 extends over 15 amino acids. The CDR3 region has the DNA TGTGCCACCAGTTCCCTATCCGGGGGCCCGAGGGAGCAGTACTTC. Protein: CATSSLSGGPREQYF. Filled out from reference TRBV28 and TRBJ2-7, the complete variable domain reads DVKVTQSSRYLVKRTGEKVFLECVQDMDHENMFWYRQDPGLGLRLIYFSYDVKMKEKGDIPEGYSVSREKKERFSLILESASTNQTSMYLCATSSLSGGPREQYFGPGTRLTVT.

The rearrangement uses TRBV7-9 and TRBJ2-3, with D maybe TRBD2 (5 bases). The CDR3 sequence is 14 residues long. V lost 1 base to trimming and J lost 2 bases, with 7 bases between them. Germline V CDR1 and CDR2: SEHNR, FQNEAQ (reference sequence). The CDR3 DNA reads as TGTGCCAGCAGCTTAGGTAGCGACACAGATACGCAGTATTTT. Encoded protein: CASSLGSDTDTQYF. The full variable domain, with the rest looked up from reference TRBV7-9 and TRBJ2-3, is DTGVSQNPRHKITKRGQNVTFRCDPISEHNRLYWYRQTLGQGPEFLTYFQNEAQLEKSRLLSDRFSAERPKGSFSTLEIQRTEQGDSAMYLCASSLGSDTDTQYFGPGTRLTVL.

This clone was observed a few times. The chain employs TRBV9 and TRBJ2-2; D remains unclear. V was shortened by 3 bases and J by 7 bases, with 4 bases between the two germline ends. The CDR3 covers 11 residues. Looked up from germline, CDR1 is SGDLS and CDR2 is YYNGEE. The CDR3 nucleotides read TGTGCCAGCAGCGGGGGCGGGGAGCTGTTTTTT. This codes for CASSGGGELFF. The full variable domain, with the rest looked up from reference TRBV9 and TRBJ2-2, is DSGVTQTPKHLITATGQRVTLRCSPRSGDLSVYWYQQSLDQGLQFLIQYYNGEERAKGNILERFSAQQFPDLHSELNLSSLELGDSALYFCASSGGGELFFGEGSRLTVL.

The sample holds a few counts of this clone. The chain joins TRBV18 to TRBJ1-1, with TRBD1 matching over 7 bases. J gave up 3 bases and V 1 base, and 2 bases lay outside the gene matches. The CDR3 runs 14 residues. The V gene's germline CDR1 is KGHSH and CDR2 LQKENI. The CDR3 nucleotides read TGTGCCAGCTCACCACGACAGGGAGACACTGAAGCTTTCTTT. Its protein is CASSPRQGDTEAFF.

This clone has just a few counts. V is TRBV7-9 and J is TRBJ1-1; D not resolved. V lost 6 bases to trimming and J lost 1 base, with 9 bases between them. This CDR3 has 13 residues. Germline CDR1 is SEHNR and CDR2 is FQNEAQ (reference sequence). CDR3 sequence reads: CASSPRQNTEAFF. The CDR3 region has the DNA TGTGCCAGCAGTCCTCGACAGAACACTGAAGCTTTCTTT.

This clone was recorded a few times. This chain uses TRBV29-1 with TRBJ2-7; D may correspond to TRBD1 or TRBD2 (5 bases each). This CDR3 contains 14 residues. Germline-derived CDR1 and CDR2 are SQVTM and ANQGSEA. V lost 7 bases to trimming and J lost 0 bases, with 16 bases between them. Here the CDR3 reads CSAGEGSFSYEQYF. DNA for the CDR3: TGCAGCGCCGGAGAGGGGTCGTTCTCCTACGAGCAGTACTTC.

The V call is TRBV9, the J call TRBJ2-1, with 9 nucleotides matching TRBD1. Trimming removed 0 bases from V and 6 bases from J; junction bases left unmatched: 4. Germline V gives CDR1 SGDLS, CDR2 YYNGEE. The CDR3 spans 15 residues. The CDR3 DNA sequence: TGTGCCAGCAGCGTAGGGACAGGGGTTGGCAATGAGCAGTTCTTC. As protein: CASSVGTGVGNEQFF.

The V and J genes are TRBV6-5 and TRBJ2-2; TRBD2 might be the D (7 bases). V lost 7 bases and J lost 3, with 12 bases in between. Germline CDR1 is MNHEY and CDR2 is SVGAGI. This CDR3 has 14 residues. The CDR3 loop reads CASTPRGHTGELFF. The CDR3 coding sequence is TGTGCCAGCACTCCGCGGGGGCACACCGGGGAGCTGTTTTTT.

In this sample, this clone turned up a few times. The gene calls are TRBV7-2 and TRBJ1-6; D is unclear. The CDR3 runs to 14 residues. Germline CDR1 reads SGHTA; CDR2 reads FQGNSA. V gave up 5 bases and J gave up 7 bases, with 12 bases separating them. CDR3 region: CASSQTAENSPLHF. The CDR3 bases are TGTGCCAGCAGCCAAACCGCGGAAAATTCACCCCTCCACTTT.

This clone has a handful of counts. This chain uses TRBV15 with TRBJ2-3, with 10 bases that match TRBD1. CDR3 length: 15 residues. Germline V CDR1 and CDR2: LNHNV, YYDKDF (reference sequence). The trim removed 0 bases at V and 6 bases at J, leaving 3 bases unmatched. As DNA, the CDR3 is TGTGCCACCAGCAGAGATGGGACAGGGGTGGATACGCAGTATTTT. Its protein product is CATSRDGTGVDTQYF. Complete variable domain (other parts from reference TRBV15 and TRBJ2-3): DAMVIQNPRYQVTQFGKPVTLSCSQTLNHNVMYWYQQKSSQAPKLLFHYYDKDFNNEADTPDNFQSRRPNTSFCFLDIRSPGLGDTAMYLCATSRDGTGVDTQYFGPGTRLTVL.

The CDR3, as DNA: TGTGCCAGCAGTTCCGGACTAGCGGGGGGCGAGCAGTTCTTC. Amino acids: CASSSGLAGGEQFF. This chain uses TRBV28 with TRBJ2-1, with 14 bases that match TRBD2. Germline-derived CDR1 and CDR2 are MDHEN and SYDVKM. The trim removed 4 bases at V and 10 bases at J, leaving 3 bases unmatched. The CDR3 is made up of 14 amino acids.

This clone was found a few times. The V call is TRBV5-4, the J call TRBJ2-5; TRBD1 agrees at 10 bases. Germline V gene data show CDR1 as SGHNT and CDR2 as YYREEE (reference sequence). This CDR3 contains 15 residues. The V segment lost 4 bases and the J segment 2 bases; nucleotides outside the gene matches: 5. CDR3 sequence (DNA): TGTGCCAGCAGCCACGGACAGGGGGATCAAGAGACCCAGTACTTC. Translated, it gives CASSHGQGDQETQYF.

The gene calls are TRBV5-6 and TRBJ2-2; D remains ambiguous. This CDR3 is 14 amino acids long. V lost 4 bases and J 6 bases, leaving 13 bases between the germline ends. Per germline, CDR1 SGHDT and CDR2 YYEEEE. The CDR3 region is CASSATSKAGELFF. CDR3 nucleotides: TGTGCCAGCAGCGCGACCTCGAAGGCCGGGGAGCTGTTTTTT.

This clone has a handful of counts. This chain connects TRBV28 to TRBJ2-5; no firm D call. The CDR3 has 11 amino acids. V lost 4 bases and J lost 5, with 5 bases in between. Germline V CDR1 and CDR2: MDHEN, SYDVKM. CDR3 bases: TGTGCCAGCAGTTCTCCTGAGACCCAGTACTTC. Encoded protein: CASSSPETQYF.

This clone was detected only a few times. The chain carries TRBV30 and TRBJ1-5; TRBD1 is a possible D gene (5 bases). The CDR3 has 15 residues. Per the germline V gene, CDR1 is GTSNPN and CDR2 is SVGIG (reference sequence). The V end lost 3 bases, the J end lost 4 bases, and 16 bases lay between the germline ends. Here the CDR3 reads CAWSVMGTANQPQHF. The CDR3 DNA reads as TGTGCCTGGAGCGTCATGGGGACCGCAAATCAGCCCCAGCATTTT.

The chain links TRBV11-3 to TRBJ1-1; maybe TRBD1 (5 bases). There are 14 residues in the CDR3. The V end lost 5 bases, the J end lost 7 bases, and 17 bases lay between the germline ends. CDR1 and CDR2 (germline): SGHNT, YENEEA. CDR3 loop: CASSPTGYLVEAFF. The CDR3 bases are TGTGCCAGCAGCCCAACAGGATACCTGGTTGAAGCTTTCTTT.

This chain links TRBV5-5 with TRBJ2-7; 8 bases line up with TRBD1. V lost 4 bases to trimming and J lost 2 bases; unmatched junction nucleotides: 11. The CDR3 totals 16 residues. Looked up from germline, CDR1 is SGHKS and CDR2 is YYEKEE (reference sequence). DNA of the CDR3: TGTGCCAGCAGCCTGAAGTGGACAGGGCTGGCCTACGAGCAGTACTTC. The encoded protein is CASSLKWTGLAYEQYF.

The chain employs TRBV7-9 and TRBJ1-3; 9 positions match TRBD1. Germline V CDR1 and CDR2: SEHNR, FQNEAQ (reference sequence). The V gene end was trimmed by 5 bases and the J gene end by 2 bases; junction bases not matched to a gene: 7. This CDR3 spans 16 amino acids. DNA of the CDR3: TGTGCCAGCAGCACATGGGACAGGGTGACTGGAAACACCATATATTTT. Translating gives CASSTWDRVTGNTIYF.

V is TRBV19 and J is TRBJ2-7; D possibly uses TRBD1 or TRBD2 (6 bases each). Trimming left V 8 bases short and J 2 bases short, with 16 bases between. This CDR3 has 14 residues. Germline V lookup: CDR1 LNHDA, CDR2 SQIVND (reference sequence). This CDR3 is CASATNREAYEQYF. The CDR3 nucleotides are TGTGCCAGTGCCACTAACAGGGAGGCCTACGAGCAGTACTTC.

On this clone itself: Other DNA sequences in this specimen translate into the identical CDR3. The V and J genes are TRBV6-5 and TRBJ2-1; D may correspond to TRBD1 or TRBD2 (5 bases each). The germline V and J ends were trimmed by 6 bases and 1 base, with 13 bases remaining between them. This CDR3 has 15 amino acids. Germline CDR1 is MNHEY and CDR2 is SVGAGI. CDR3 region: CASSPTGGSYNEQFF. CDR3 DNA sequence: TGTGCCAGCAGCCCGACTGGGGGATCCTACAATGAGCAGTTCTTC.

This clone was seen only a few times. The rearrangement joins TRBV2 to TRBJ1-5; D is uncertain. The CDR3 length is 12 residues. V lost 6 bases and J lost 0, with 3 bases in between. In germline, CDR1 is SNHLY, CDR2 FYNNEI. The CDR3 coding sequence is TGTGCCAGCAGAATTAGCAATCAGCCCCAGCATTTT. This codes for CASRISNQPQHF. The variable domain in full, with the rest retrieved from reference TRBV2 and TRBJ1-5, is EPEVTQTPSHQVTQMGQEVILRCVPISNHLYFYWYRQILGQKVEFLVSFYNNEISEKSEIFDDQFSVERPDGSNFTLKIRSTKLEDSAMYFCASRISNQPQHFGDGTRLSIL.

CDR3 sequence reads: CASSSPGTIGGNSPLHF. As DNA, the CDR3 is TGTGCCAGCAGTTCGCCCGGGACAATCGGAGGTAATTCACCCCTCCACTTT. The rearrangement links TRBV27 to TRBJ1-6; possibly TRBD1 for D (6 bases). CDR3 size: 17 residues. In germline, CDR1 is MNHEY, CDR2 SMNVEV (reference sequence). V lost 4 bases and J 6 bases, leaving 19 bases between the germline ends.

This clone has more than one count but fewer than ten. The genes are TRBV30 and TRBJ1-2, with 9 bases matching TRBD1. V was clipped by 4 bases and J by 8 bases; unmatched bases: 8. Germline V gene lookup returns CDR1 GTSNPN and CDR2 SVGIG (reference sequence). The CDR3 loop spans 13 amino acids. The CDR3 DNA is TGTGCCTGGAACAGGGGGCTGGAGAGAGGCTACACCTTC. This gives the protein CAWNRGLERGYTF.

This clone showed up just a few times. The chain uses TRBV2 and TRBJ1-3, with D perhaps matching TRBD1 (5 bases). CDR3 length: 13 residues. CDR1 and CDR2 from the germline V gene are SNHLY and FYNNEI. Between the trimmed V and J ends, which lost 4 bases and 2 bases, there was a span of 6 bases. CDR3 protein: CASSVGAGNTIYF. The CDR3 DNA reads as TGTGCCAGCAGTGTGGGGGCTGGAAACACCATATATTTT.